This T cell receptor (beta chain) is drawn from a study of CD8+CD57+ T cells in acquired aplastic anemia. Study at large: Sorting CD4+ and CD8+ cells gave DNA averaging about 3.3 ug. CD4+ reads averaged about 11 million in healthy donors. Study findings and constraints: Statistical testing detected no significant gap in CD8+ Simpson's diversity between patients and controls. Patients and controls had in common 25 to 30 CD8+ CDR3 sequences.

In regard to this clonotype: Its antigen is unidentified.

Germline loops: CDR1 SNHLY, CDR2 FYNNEI. Trimming took 4 bases from V and 8 from J, leaving 14 bases between them. The CDR3 covers 13 residues. Genomic DNA, the template, was used for profiling of the TCR beta VDJ and CDR3. From the reads, TCRdb called clonotypes with MiXCR, one entry per CDR3 protein. This table has fewer than 250,000 distinct CDR3 sequences, about 53% appearing once. The chain combines TRBV2 with TRBJ1-1; possible D gene TRBD1, 6 bases. Sequenced: sorted CD4+, CD8+, or CD8+CD57+ T cells (not recorded which) from PBMCs. The receptor was isolated from a human donor in good health, serving as a control. The CDR3 coding sequence is TGTGCCAGCAGTGTCATGGGGGCCGGGGAAGCTTTCTTT. Translating gives CASSVMGAGEAFF.